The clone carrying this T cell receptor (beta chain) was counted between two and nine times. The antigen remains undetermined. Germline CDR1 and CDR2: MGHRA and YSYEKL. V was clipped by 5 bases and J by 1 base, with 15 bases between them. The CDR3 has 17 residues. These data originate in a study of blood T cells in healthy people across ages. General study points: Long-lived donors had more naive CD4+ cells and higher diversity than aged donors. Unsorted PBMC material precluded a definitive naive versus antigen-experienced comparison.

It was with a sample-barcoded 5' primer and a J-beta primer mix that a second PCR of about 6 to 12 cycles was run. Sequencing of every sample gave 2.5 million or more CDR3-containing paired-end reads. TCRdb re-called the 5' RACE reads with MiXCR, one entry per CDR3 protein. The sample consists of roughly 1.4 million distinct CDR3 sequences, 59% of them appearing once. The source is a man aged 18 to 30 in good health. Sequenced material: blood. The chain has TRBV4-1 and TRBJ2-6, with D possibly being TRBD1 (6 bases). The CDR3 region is CASSVRDTTSGANVLTF. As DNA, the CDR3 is TGCGCCAGCAGCGTACGGGACACCACATCTGGGGCCAACGTCCTGACTTTC.